The clone carrying this TCR beta chain came up once. This sample is part of a study of control samples from healthy donors and cancer patients. This CDR3 has 16 residues. V shed 1 base, J shed 4 bases, and the junction held 7 bases outside the gene matches. Germline CDR1 SGDLS, CDR2 YYNGEE. Data came from immunoSEQ multiplex PCR; TCRdb stores just in-frame clones and leaves some out. The sample includes some 120,000 clones, 90% of them seen just once. The sample consisted of blood. V usage is TRBV9 and J usage is TRBJ2-1, with TRBD2 matching 8 bases. The TCR originated in a man aged 18 to 35 in good health. DNA of the CDR3: TGTGCCAGCAGCGTAACAGCGGGGGCCTTGTACAATGAGCAGTTCTTC. It encodes CASSVTAGALYNEQFF. Drawing the rest from reference TRBV9 and TRBJ2-1, the complete variable domain is DSGVTQTPKHLITATGQRVTLRCSPRSGDLSVYWYQQSLDQGLQFLIQYYNGEERAKGNILERFSAQQFPDLHSELNLSSLELGDSALYFCASSVTAGALYNEQFFGPGTRLTVL.